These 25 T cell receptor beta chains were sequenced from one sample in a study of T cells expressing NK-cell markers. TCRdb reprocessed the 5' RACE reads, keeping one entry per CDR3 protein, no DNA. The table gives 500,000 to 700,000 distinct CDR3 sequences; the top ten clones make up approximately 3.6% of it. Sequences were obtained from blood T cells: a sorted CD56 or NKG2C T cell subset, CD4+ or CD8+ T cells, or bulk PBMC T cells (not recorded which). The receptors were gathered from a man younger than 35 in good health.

CDR3 amino acids: CSALNSGSGSEQFF. The chain links TRBV20-1 to TRBJ2-1; TCRdb names TRBD2, which stays unverified in the absence of DNA. Germline-derived CDR1 and CDR2 are DFQATT and SNEGSKA (reference sequence). This CDR3 has 14 residues.

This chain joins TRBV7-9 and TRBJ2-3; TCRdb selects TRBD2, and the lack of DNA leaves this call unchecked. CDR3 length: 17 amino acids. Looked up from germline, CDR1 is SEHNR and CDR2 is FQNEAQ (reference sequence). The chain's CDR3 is CASFIPGREGSTDTQYF.

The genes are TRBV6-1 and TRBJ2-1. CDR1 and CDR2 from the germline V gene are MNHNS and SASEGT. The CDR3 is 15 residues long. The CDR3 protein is CASSHTGGTYNEQFF.

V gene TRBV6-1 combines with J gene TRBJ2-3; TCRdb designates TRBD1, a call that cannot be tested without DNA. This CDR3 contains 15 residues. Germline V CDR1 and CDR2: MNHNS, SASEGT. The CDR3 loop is CASTYGQGRTDTQYF.

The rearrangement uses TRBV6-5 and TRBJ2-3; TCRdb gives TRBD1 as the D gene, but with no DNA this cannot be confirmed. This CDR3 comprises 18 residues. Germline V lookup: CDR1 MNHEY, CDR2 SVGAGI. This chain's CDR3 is CASSYSKGQTSSTDTQYF.

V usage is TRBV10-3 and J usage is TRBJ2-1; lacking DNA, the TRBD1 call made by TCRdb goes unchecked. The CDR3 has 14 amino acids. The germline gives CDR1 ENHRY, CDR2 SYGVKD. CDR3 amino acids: CAIRPGTGDNEQFF.

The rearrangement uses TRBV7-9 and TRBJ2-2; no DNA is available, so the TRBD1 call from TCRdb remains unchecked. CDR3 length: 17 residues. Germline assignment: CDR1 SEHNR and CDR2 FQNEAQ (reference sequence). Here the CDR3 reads CASSSSFQGGLTGELFF.

The CDR3 sequence: CASTTGGGSRYNEQFF. V usage is TRBV7-8 and J usage is TRBJ2-1; TCRdb's D call of TRBD1 is untestable without DNA. This CDR3 contains 16 residues. From germline, CDR1 is SGHVS and CDR2 FQNEAQ.

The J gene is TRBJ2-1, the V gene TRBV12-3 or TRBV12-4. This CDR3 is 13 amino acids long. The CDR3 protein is CASSQPSSSEQFF.

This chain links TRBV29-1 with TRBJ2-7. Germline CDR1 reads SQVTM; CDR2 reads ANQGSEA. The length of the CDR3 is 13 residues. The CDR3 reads CSVVADAAYEQYF.

CDR3 protein: CATSDSTSGSMGEQFF. The J gene is TRBJ2-1, the V gene TRBV24-1; the D call of TRBD2 rests on TCRdb alone, since no DNA is present to check it. Germline CDR1 reads KGHDR; CDR2 reads SFDVKD. The CDR3 extends over 16 amino acids.

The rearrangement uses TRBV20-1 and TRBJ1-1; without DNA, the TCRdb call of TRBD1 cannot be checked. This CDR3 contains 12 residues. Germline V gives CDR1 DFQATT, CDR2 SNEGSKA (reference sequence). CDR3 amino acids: CATDTMNTEAFF.

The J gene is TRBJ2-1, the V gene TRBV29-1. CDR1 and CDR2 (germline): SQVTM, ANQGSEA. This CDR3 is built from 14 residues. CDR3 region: CSVRQILIVNEQFF.

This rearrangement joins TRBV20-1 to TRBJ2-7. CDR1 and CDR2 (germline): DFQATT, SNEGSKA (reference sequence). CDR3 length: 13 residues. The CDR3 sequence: CSARGSDTYEQYF.

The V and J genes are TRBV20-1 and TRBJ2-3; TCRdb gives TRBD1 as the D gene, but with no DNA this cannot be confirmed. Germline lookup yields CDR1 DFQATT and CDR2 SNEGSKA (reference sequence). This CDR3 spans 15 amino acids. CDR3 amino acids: CSAWDGELLLDTQYF.

CDR3: CASSVKGRGFHEQFF. The chain joins TRBV9 to TRBJ2-1; TCRdb picks TRBD2, but there is no DNA to check that call. Germline V gene lookup returns CDR1 SGDLS and CDR2 YYNGEE. The CDR3 consists of 15 residues.

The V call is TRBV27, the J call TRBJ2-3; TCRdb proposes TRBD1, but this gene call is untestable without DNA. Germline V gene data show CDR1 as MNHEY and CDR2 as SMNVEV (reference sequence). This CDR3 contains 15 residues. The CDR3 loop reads CASARDRASSDTQYF.

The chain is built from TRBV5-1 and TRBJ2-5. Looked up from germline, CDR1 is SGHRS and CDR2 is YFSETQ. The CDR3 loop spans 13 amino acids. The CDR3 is CASRWDTLETQYF.

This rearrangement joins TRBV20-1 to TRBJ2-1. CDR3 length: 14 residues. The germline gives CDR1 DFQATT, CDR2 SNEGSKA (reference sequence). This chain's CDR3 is CSARERSSYNEQFF.

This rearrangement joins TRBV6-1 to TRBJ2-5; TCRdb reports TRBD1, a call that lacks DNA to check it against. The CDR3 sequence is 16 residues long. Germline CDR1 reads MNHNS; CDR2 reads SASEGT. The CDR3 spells CASRTSWDRAGETQYF.

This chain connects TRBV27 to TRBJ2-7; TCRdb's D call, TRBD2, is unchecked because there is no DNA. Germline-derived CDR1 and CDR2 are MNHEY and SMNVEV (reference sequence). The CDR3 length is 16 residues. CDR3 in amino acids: CASSPRGAGTSHEQYF.

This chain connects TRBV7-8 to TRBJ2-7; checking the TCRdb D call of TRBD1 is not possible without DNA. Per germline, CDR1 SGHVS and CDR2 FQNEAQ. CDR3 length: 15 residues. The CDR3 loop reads CASSFGTGVAYEQYF.

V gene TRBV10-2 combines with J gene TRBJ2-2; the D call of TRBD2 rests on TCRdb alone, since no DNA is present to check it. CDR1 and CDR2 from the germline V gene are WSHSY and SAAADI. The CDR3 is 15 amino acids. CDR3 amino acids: CASRSRGEGTGELFF.

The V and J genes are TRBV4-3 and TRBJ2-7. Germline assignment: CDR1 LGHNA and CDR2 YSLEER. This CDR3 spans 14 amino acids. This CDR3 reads CASSQWVLTYEQYF.

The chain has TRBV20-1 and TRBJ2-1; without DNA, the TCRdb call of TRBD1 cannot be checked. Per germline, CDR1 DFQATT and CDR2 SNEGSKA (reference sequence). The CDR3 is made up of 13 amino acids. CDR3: CSARALRVNEQFF.